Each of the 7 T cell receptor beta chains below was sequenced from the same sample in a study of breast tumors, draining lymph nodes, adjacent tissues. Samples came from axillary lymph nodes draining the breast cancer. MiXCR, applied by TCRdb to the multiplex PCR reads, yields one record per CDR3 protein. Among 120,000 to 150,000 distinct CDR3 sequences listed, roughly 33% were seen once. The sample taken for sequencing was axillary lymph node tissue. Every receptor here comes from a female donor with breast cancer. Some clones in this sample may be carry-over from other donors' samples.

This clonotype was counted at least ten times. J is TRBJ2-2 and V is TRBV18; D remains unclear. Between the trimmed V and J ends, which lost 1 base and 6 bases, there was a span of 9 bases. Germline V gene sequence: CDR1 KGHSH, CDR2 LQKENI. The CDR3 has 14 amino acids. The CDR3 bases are TGTGCCAGCTCACCACTGACACCGGCCGGGGAGCTGTTTTTT. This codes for CASSPLTPAGELFF.

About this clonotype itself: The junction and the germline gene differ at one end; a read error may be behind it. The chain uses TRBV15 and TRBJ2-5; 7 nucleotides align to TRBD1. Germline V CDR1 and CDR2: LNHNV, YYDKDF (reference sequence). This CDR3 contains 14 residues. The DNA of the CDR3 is TGTGCCTCCAGCAGGGGACAGTTGGAAGAGACCCAGTACTTC. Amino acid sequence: CASSRGQLEETQYF.

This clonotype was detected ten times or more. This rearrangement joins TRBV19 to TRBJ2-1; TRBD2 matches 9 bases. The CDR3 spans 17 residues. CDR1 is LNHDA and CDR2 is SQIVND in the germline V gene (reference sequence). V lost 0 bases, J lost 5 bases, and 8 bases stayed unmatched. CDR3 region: CASSIDSPSGTHNEQFF. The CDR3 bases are TGTGCCAGTAGTATAGATAGTCCTAGCGGGACCCACAATGAGCAGTTCTTC.

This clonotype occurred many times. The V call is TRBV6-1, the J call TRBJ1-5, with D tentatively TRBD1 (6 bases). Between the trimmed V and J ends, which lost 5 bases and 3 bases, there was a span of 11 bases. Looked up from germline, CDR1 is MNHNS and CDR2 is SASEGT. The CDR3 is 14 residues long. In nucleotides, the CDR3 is TGTGCCAGCAGTCGACAGGAGTACAATCAGCCCCAGCATTTT. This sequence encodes CASSRQEYNQPQHF.

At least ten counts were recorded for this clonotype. The chain's CDR3 is CASSFTGQGVGGTGELFF. In DNA, the CDR3 is TGTGCCAGCAGCTTTACTGGACAGGGAGTTGGTGGCACCGGGGAGCTGTTTTTT. The rearrangement joins TRBV7-2 to TRBJ2-2; 8 bases are a match to TRBD1. V dropped 3 bases and J dropped 4; count of bases not matched to a gene: 13. The germline CDR1 and CDR2 sequences are SGHTA and FQGNSA. CDR3 size: 18 residues.

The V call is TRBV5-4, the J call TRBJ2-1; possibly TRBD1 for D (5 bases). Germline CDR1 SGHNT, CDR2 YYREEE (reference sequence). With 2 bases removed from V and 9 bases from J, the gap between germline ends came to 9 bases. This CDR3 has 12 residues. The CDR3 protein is CASSFRGSEQFF. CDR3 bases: TGTGCCAGCAGCTTTAGGGGTTCTGAGCAGTTCTTC. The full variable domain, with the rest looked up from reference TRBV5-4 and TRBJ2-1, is ETGVTQSPTHLIKTRGQQVTLRCSSQSGHNTVSWYQQALGQGPQFIFQYYREEENGRGNFPPRFSGLQFPNYSSELNVNALELDDSALYLCASSFRGSEQFFGPGTRLTVL.

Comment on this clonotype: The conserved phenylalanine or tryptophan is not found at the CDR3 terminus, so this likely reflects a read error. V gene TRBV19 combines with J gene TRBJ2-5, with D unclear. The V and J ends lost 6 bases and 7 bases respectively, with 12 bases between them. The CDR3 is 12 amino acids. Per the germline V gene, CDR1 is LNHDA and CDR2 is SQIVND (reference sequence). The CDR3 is CASSRPMGTQYL. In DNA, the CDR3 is TGTGCCAGTAGCCGGCCGATGGGGACCCAGTACCTC.